Following are 8 T cell receptor beta chains from one sample sequenced in a study of T cell responses to AZD1222 COVID-19 vaccine (dated by TCRdb to the early 2020s). This specimen's time point label, interpreted: about 28 days (+/-7) after the second vaccine dose. Library generation was performed with the immunoSEQ multiplex PCR assay. Sourced from immuneACCESS, this table was stored by TCRdb with only in-frame sequences that have V and J called. A share of the clones is absent; for the studies checked, an unresolved V gene accounts for under half, and the remainder has no known explanation. The sample table lists 100,000 to 150,000 clones, around 89% of them with a count of one. The top ten clonotypes cover 7.1% of the sample. This specimen was peripheral blood, taken 28 days after the second AZD1222 dose. The receptors come from an adult who received the AZD1222 COVID-19 vaccine.

The chain employs TRBV28 and TRBJ1-6, with D uncertain. Germline loops: CDR1 MDHEN, CDR2 SYDVKM. CDR3 length: 13 residues. V lost 11 bases, J lost 4 bases, and 12 bases lay in between. In DNA, the CDR3 is TGTGCCGGCCGGGCGGATTATAATTCACCCCTCCACTTT. This codes for CAGRADYNSPLHF. Complete variable domain (other parts from reference TRBV28 and TRBJ1-6): DVKVTQSSRYLVKRTGEKVFLECVQDMDHENMFWYRQDPGLGLRLIYFSYDVKMKEKGDIPEGYSVSREKKERFSLILESASTNQTSMYLCAGRADYNSPLHFGNGTRLTVT.

The gene calls are TRBV11-3 and TRBJ1-1; 12 bases match TRBD1. The V segment lost 8 bases and the J segment 4 bases; nucleotides outside the gene matches: 11. Germline CDR1 reads SGHNT; CDR2 reads YENEEA. This CDR3 has 16 amino acids. CDR3 amino acids: CASQKSGTGGLTEAFF. CDR3 sequence (DNA): TGTGCCAGCCAAAAATCCGGGACAGGGGGCCTCACTGAAGCTTTCTTT.

The gene calls are TRBV4-1 and TRBJ1-5, with D unclear. The CDR3 loop spans 15 amino acids. V lost 0 bases, J lost 3 bases, and 9 bases lay in between. From germline, CDR1 is MGHRA and CDR2 YSYEKL. The CDR3 DNA is TGCGCCAGCAGCCAAGAGGACGCCAACAATCAGCCCCAGCATTTT. Translating it yields CASSQEDANNQPQHF.

This rearrangement joins TRBV5-1 to TRBJ1-4, with D tentatively TRBD1 (6 bases). The CDR3 is 14 amino acids. Germline V gives CDR1 SGHRS, CDR2 YFSETQ. The ends were cut back, 7 bases at V and 6 bases at J, with 16 bases in the middle. The DNA for the CDR3 is TGCGCCAGCTACGATCCAGGGGTGGATGAAAAACTGTTTTTT. This translates into CASYDPGVDEKLFF.

The table lists this clone with a count of one. The gene calls are TRBV11-3 and TRBJ1-1; D is unclear. Trimming shortened V by 0 bases and J by 0 bases, and 14 bases separated the two germline ends. The CDR3 length is 17 residues. Per germline, CDR1 SGHNT and CDR2 YENEEA. The DNA of the CDR3 is TGTGCCAGCAGCTTAGAAACCAGATTAACTATGAACACTGAAGCTTTCTTT. The encoded protein is CASSLETRLTMNTEAFF.

Concerning this clone itself: A junction boundary mismatches the germline segment, possibly from a read error. The chain has TRBV24-1 and TRBJ1-2; D ambiguous. The CDR3 runs 12 residues. Germline V gene sequence: CDR1 KGHDR, CDR2 SFDVKD. In DNA form, the CDR3 reads TGTGCCACCGGTGATGTAGGCTATGGCTACACCTTC. It encodes CATGDVGYGYTF.

This clone was counted a single time. V is TRBV7-9 and J is TRBJ1-6, with D perhaps TRBD1 (5 bases). Looked up from germline, CDR1 is SEHNR and CDR2 is FQNEAQ (reference sequence). This CDR3 is 14 amino acids long. The V and J ends lost 5 bases and 4 bases respectively, with 9 bases between them. The CDR3 loop reads CASSPTDYNSPLHF. CDR3 in DNA: TGTGCCAGCAGCCCGACAGATTATAATTCACCCCTCCACTTT.

The chain couples TRBV12-3 or TRBV12-4 to TRBJ1-2; unclear D gene. The CDR3 is made up of 11 amino acids. V was cut by 5 bases and J by 5 bases, with 6 bases left in between. In DNA form, the CDR3 reads TGTGCCAGCAGTAGGGAATATGGCTACACCTTC. Protein sequence: CASSREYGYTF.